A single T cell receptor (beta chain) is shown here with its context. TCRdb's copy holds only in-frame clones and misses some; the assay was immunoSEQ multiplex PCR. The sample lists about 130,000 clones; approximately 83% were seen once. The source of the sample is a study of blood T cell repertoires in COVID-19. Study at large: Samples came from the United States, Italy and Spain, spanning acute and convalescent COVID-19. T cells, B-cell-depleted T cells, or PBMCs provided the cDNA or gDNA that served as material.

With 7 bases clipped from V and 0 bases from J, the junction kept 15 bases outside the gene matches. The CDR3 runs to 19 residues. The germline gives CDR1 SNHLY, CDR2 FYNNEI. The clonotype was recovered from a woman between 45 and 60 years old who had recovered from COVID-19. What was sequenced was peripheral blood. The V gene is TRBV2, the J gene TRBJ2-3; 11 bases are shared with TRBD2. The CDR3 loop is CASTHGTSGEWASTDTQYF. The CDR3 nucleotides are TGTGCCAGCACCCACGGGACTAGCGGAGAGTGGGCTAGCACAGATACGCAGTATTTT.